Here is one T cell receptor beta chain with its context. Its antigen is as yet unknown. The entry originates in a study of vaccination and CD4 T cells after COVID-19. The Oncomine TCR Beta short-read assay generated sequence data from the DNA of cultured CD4+ T cells. TCRdb independently ran MiXCR on the PCR reads; one entry per CDR3 protein. The sample carries about 20,000 distinct CDR3 sequences, just under 80% recorded once. Described treatment: approximately 9-day PBMC culture with coronavirus spike peptide pools or control peptides (ViraFEST assay). This receptor was obtained from a human donor who received a COVID-19 vaccine. Sequenced here: CD4+ T cells from blood, cultured in vitro, sampled after SARS-CoV-2 vaccination.

CDR3 DNA sequence: TGTGCCAGTAGTATTTACAGGTATTCGGAGCCCCAGCATTTT. This encodes CASSIYRYSEPQHF. V usage is TRBV19 and J usage is TRBJ1-5; D may be TRBD1 (5 bases). V lost 3 bases, J lost 8 bases, and 14 bases lay in between. The germline V gene encodes CDR1 LNHDA and CDR2 SQIVND (reference sequence). The CDR3 sequence is 14 residues long.